The sequence of this T cell receptor beta chain was determined in a study of cytomegalovirus exposure and HLA in healthy donors. Study-wide results and limits: Later on, an analysis tied 15,000 to 20,000 TCR beta sequences to HLA alleles at 0.05 false discovery rate.

The CDR3 contains 20 residues. Vbeta (60) and Jbeta (13) primers were used in the PCR. Clones were sequenced by immunoSEQ multiplex PCR, and TCRdb holds only the in-frame ones, with some missing. Of around 120,000 clones listed, 15% to 19% are singletons. Comments on this clone: Its matching antigen is unknown.

Healthy bone marrow donors supplied every sample. The V gene is TRBV12-2, the J gene TRBJ2-1; no check of the table's D call, TRBD2, against the DNA was made. TRBV12-2 is termed a pseudogene. The clonotype originates from a woman under 30 in good health and CMV-seronegative. The sequencing sample was made of PBMCs. The CDR3 coding sequence is TGTGCAAGTCGCTTAGTGGGGGGGACTAGCGGGAGGAGCTCCTACAATGAGCAGTTCTTC. This sequence encodes CASRLVGGTSGRSSYNEQFF.